Described below is a single T cell receptor (beta chain) sequence and its context. This specimen comes from a study of OX40 agonist ivuxolimab in advanced cancers. This CDR3 comprises 16 residues. Germline values: CDR1 LNHDA, CDR2 SQIVND (reference sequence). V was trimmed by 1 base and J by 5 bases, leaving 12 bases between them. The repertoire was sequenced with immunoSEQ multiplex PCR; TCRdb's copy has only in-frame clones and lacks some. The table records about 70,000 clones, around 80% of them present only once. Any history of autoimmune disease or systemic immunosuppression disqualified patients.

The sequencing here drew on CD4+ or CD8+ T cells sorted from blood, taken in a trial of the OX40 agonist ivuxolimab. The clonotype was recovered from an adult with an advanced solid tumor such as melanoma, head and neck, liver or kidney cancer. The chain is built from TRBV19 and TRBJ1-6; D gene ambiguous. CDR3 amino acids: CASSIAYSQNNSPLHF. The CDR3 bases are TGTGCCAGTAGTATAGCATACTCGCAAAATAATTCACCCCTCCACTTT.